A selection of T cell receptor beta chains follows, all from one sample in a study of shared clonotypes between healthy human individuals. The table came from immunoSEQ multiplex PCR; TCRdb's copy has only in-frame clones and leaves some out. This table has 2 million to 2.5 million clones, more than 80% appearing once. Sample: naive CD4+ T cells from PBMCs. The receptors come from a man aged 18-30 years in good health. Some clones in this sample may be carry-over from other donors' samples. CDR3s include the opening cysteine and the closing phenylalanine or tryptophan. The D gene is left open where the match is weak. Clone size is shown for a subset of rows, as once, few, many or a class of expanded clone.

TRBJ2-1	TRBD1	once	TRBV4-2	CASSQDRGPEQFF	TGTGCCAGCAGCCAAGATAGGGGGCCTGAGCAGTTCTTC
TRBJ1-1	NA	NA	TRBV5-1	CASSPPATVNTEAFF	TGCGCCAGCAGCCCCCCTGCGACAGTGAACACTGAAGCTTTCTTT
TRBJ1-2	NA	once	TRBV4-2	CASSQDRAGYTF	TGTGCCAGCAGCCAAGATAGGGCTGGCTACACCTTC
TRBJ2-3	TRBD2	NA	TRBV5-1	CASSSPTSGTPDTQYF	TGCGCCAGCAGCTCGCCTACTAGCGGGACCCCAGATACGCAGTATTTT
TRBJ2-6	NA	NA	TRBV6-6	CASSSQPLAGANVLTF	TGTGCCAGCAGTTCGCAACCCCTAGCAGGGGCCAACGTCCTGACTTTC
TRBJ2-7	NA	NA	TRBV6-1	CASRVGGTVTYEQYF	TGTGCCAGCAGGGTCGGCGGGACAGTAACCTACGAGCAGTACTTC
TRBJ2-5	NA	NA	TRBV28	CATLLETQYF	TGTGCCACTCTGCTGGAGACCCAGTACTTC
TRBJ1-4	NA	NA	TRBV2	CASSEVVPRGGGKLFF	TGTGCCAGCAGTGAAGTAGTTCCCCGCGGAGGTGGAAAACTGTTTTTT
TRBJ2-2	NA	NA	TRBV7-7	CAAGPGNTGELFF	TGTGCCGCAGGTCCAGGGAACACCGGGGAGCTGTTTTTT
TRBJ1-5	NA	NA	TRBV19	CASSIDGERPQHF	TGTGCCAGTAGTATAGATGGCGAGAGGCCCCAGCATTTT
TRBJ2-1	NA	NA	TRBV11-1	CASSPEPTGNEQFF	TGTGCCAGCAGCCCTGAGCCTACGGGCAATGAGCAGTTCTTC
TRBJ1-5	TRBD1	NA	TRBV7-9	CASSLGQGGQHF	TGTGCCAGCAGCTTAGGGCAGGGGGGCCAGCATTTT
TRBJ1-1	NA	NA	TRBV6-6	CASSPGQENTEAFF	TGTGCCAGCAGCCCCGGTCAGGAGAACACTGAAGCTTTCTTT
TRBJ2-3	NA	NA	TRBV9	CASSGIVSTDTQYF	TGTGCCAGCAGCGGTATAGTCTCCACAGATACGCAGTATTTT
TRBJ1-1	NA	NA	TRBV6-1	CASSDRGLTNTEAFF	TGTGCCAGCAGTGACCGGGGGCTTACGAACACTGAAGCTTTCTTT
TRBJ2-5	TRBD1	NA	TRBV7-9	CASSLFATGAQETQYF	TGTGCCAGCAGCTTATTTGCGACAGGGGCTCAAGAGACCCAGTACTTC